Detailed here is one TCR beta chain. How the authors handled the data: The assay estimated nucleated cells by amplifying reference gene primers. Here immunoSEQ multiplex PCR was the method, and the copy in TCRdb shows in-frame clones only, minus some. Clone size and the V and J calls come from that table; the DNA yielded D and trimming. Of roughly 160,000 clones listed, about 80% were seen once; the top ten hold approximately 12%. Trimming removed 0 bases from V and 2 bases from J; junction bases left unmatched: 4. This CDR3 is 16 amino acids long. Germline V gene lookup returns CDR1 SGHRS and CDR2 YFSETQ. This specimen comes from a study of blood T cell repertoires in COVID-19. Looking at the study overall: COVID-19 samples from acute and convalescent phases originated in the United States, Italy and Spain. T cells, B-cell-depleted T cells, or PBMCs supplied cDNA or gDNA.

Enrollees, about 18 to 89 years old, lived in roughly 24 US areas. The V gene is TRBV5-1, the J gene TRBJ2-3; TRBD2 matches at 9 bases. The sequencing sample was made of PBMCs or T cells enriched from blood (not recorded which). The TCR originated in a man aged 45-65 years who had recovered from COVID-19. The CDR3 DNA is TGCGCCAGCAGCTTGGAGGGACTAGCCCTCACAGATACGCAGTATTTT. Its translation: CASSLEGLALTDTQYF. Combining the CDR3 with reference TRBV5-1 and TRBJ2-3 gives the whole variable domain KAGVTQTPRYLIKTRGQQVTLSCSPISGHRSVSWYQQTPGQGLQFLFEYFSETQRNKGNFPGRFSGRQFSNSRSEMNVSTLELGDSALYLCASSLEGLALTDTQYFGPGTRLTVL.